This T cell receptor (beta chain) was obtained from a study of CD8+CD57+ T cells in acquired aplastic anemia. Study background: Sorted CD4+ and CD8+ cell DNA averaged around 3 ug. Study-wide results and limits: Patients and controls shared under 30 CD8+ CDR3 sequences, highly expressed in patients. Patients and controls had CD8+ Simpson's diversity values that were not significantly distinct.

The length of the CDR3 is 12 residues. Germline V gives CDR1 SGDLS, CDR2 YYNGEE. The ends were cut back, 3 bases at V and 6 bases at J, with 10 bases in the middle. Regarding this clonotype: No antigen is known for it.

The study profiled TCR beta VDJ and CDR3 using genomic DNA as template. From the reads, TCRdb called clonotypes with MiXCR, one entry per CDR3 protein. The data hold some 410,000 distinct CDR3 sequences, with under 80% observed a single time. Sequences were obtained from sorted CD4+, CD8+, or CD8+CD57+ T cells (not recorded which) from PBMCs. This TCR was recovered from a human donor in good health, serving as a control. This chain connects TRBV9 to TRBJ2-7; D is possibly TRBD1 (6 bases). This chain's CDR3 is CASSEGRGEQYF. The CDR3 DNA follows: TGTGCCAGCAGCGAGGGCAGGGGCGAGCAGTACTTC.